This TCR beta chain came from a study of technical replicates of blood from a handful of donors. The data were produced by immunoSEQ multiplex PCR, yet TCRdb's version contains in-frame clones alone and is incomplete. The table includes roughly 13,000 clones, roughly 94% detected once. The length of the CDR3 is 13 residues. Germline V gene data show CDR1 as ENHRY and CDR2 as SYGVKD. J lost 1 base, V lost 6 bases, and 1 base had no gene match. The table lists this clone with a count of one. V gene TRBV10-3 combines with J gene TRBJ1-1; 8 bases line up with TRBD1. The sequence came from a human donor in good health. Sequencing input: PBMCs. The CDR3 here is CAISGQGNTEAFF. CDR3 sequence (DNA): TGTGCCATCAGCGGACAGGGGAACACTGAAGCTTTCTTT.